This paragraph reports one TCR beta chain. Its target is not known. Profiling relied on immunoSEQ multiplex PCR, and the TCRdb table lists in-frame clones only, not all of them. The sample yields around 78,000 clones, roughly 90% seen once. V was shortened by 4 bases and J by 4 bases, with 18 bases between the two germline ends. From germline, CDR1 is SGDLS and CDR2 YYNGEE. This CDR3 is built from 16 residues. The sample comes from a study of T cell responses to AZD1222 COVID-19 vaccine. Study-wide points: Breadth and depth of Spike-specific TCRs rose after two AZD1222 doses. Females made up more of the donors, who were largely white British, and clonal diversity may have come out too low.

The source of this sequence is an adult in good health. Sequencing used peripheral blood, obtained on day 0 of AZD1222 vaccination. The chain links TRBV9 to TRBJ2-1; a weak D match, TRBD2 (6 bases). CDR3 in DNA: TGTGCCAGCAGCCTCTCCAGGGAGGACTTATACAATGAGCAGTTCTTC. Amino acid sequence: CASSLSREDLYNEQFF.